This is a list of T cell receptor beta chains from one sample in a study of cytomegalovirus exposure and HLA in healthy donors. Libraries were prepared by immunoSEQ multiplex PCR; TCRdb keeps only in-frame clonotypes and omits some of them. The table has 140,000 or so clones, roughly 85% seen once. What was sequenced was PBMCs. The origin of the receptors is a woman between 25 and 40 years old in good health and CMV-seronegative. The CDR3 runs from the conserved cysteine through the conserved F or W. Each record gives: V gene, D gene, clone size, J gene, CDR3 protein, CDR3 DNA. D genes are given only for firm matches. Part of the rows lack a size; the others show once, few, many or a class for expanded clones.

v_call: TRBV5-1
d_call: TRBD2
clone_size: NA
j_call: TRBJ2-1
cdr3_aa: CASSPGLAGGPGFEQFF
cdr3_nt: TGCGCCAGCAGCCCGGGACTAGCGGGGGGGCCGGGCTTTGAGCAGTTCTTC

v_call: TRBV5-1
d_call: NA
clone_size: few
j_call: TRBJ2-6
cdr3_aa: CASSPNRVSPSGANVLTF
cdr3_nt: TGCGCCAGCAGCCCCAACAGGGTCTCCCCTTCTGGGGCCAACGTCCTGACTTTC

v_call: TRBV5-4
d_call: TRBD1
clone_size: NA
j_call: TRBJ2-7
cdr3_aa: CASSLGTGNYEQYF
cdr3_nt: TGTGCCAGCAGCTTGGGGACAGGGAACTACGAGCAGTACTTC

v_call: TRBV6-5
d_call: TRBD1
clone_size: few
j_call: TRBJ1-5
cdr3_aa: CASSSRTGGNQPQHF
cdr3_nt: TGTGCCAGCAGTTCCCGGACAGGGGGGAATCAGCCCCAGCATTTT

v_call: TRBV4-2
d_call: TRBD2
clone_size: NA
j_call: TRBJ2-7
cdr3_aa: CASSPRGDSYEQYF
cdr3_nt: TGTGCCAGCAGCCCCCGGGGGGACTCCTACGAGCAGTACTTC

v_call: TRBV7-2
d_call: NA
clone_size: once
j_call: TRBJ1-1
cdr3_aa: CASSLVGAGVNTEAFF
cdr3_nt: TGTGCCAGCAGCTTAGTGGGGGCAGGGGTGAACACTGAAGCTTTCTTT

v_call: TRBV25-1
d_call: NA
clone_size: few
j_call: TRBJ1-6
cdr3_aa: CASQDRSSYNSPLHF
cdr3_nt: TGTGCCAGCCAAGACAGGAGCTCCTATAATTCACCCCTCCACTTT

v_call: TRBV9
d_call: NA
clone_size: few
j_call: TRBJ2-5
cdr3_aa: CASSVSFQETQYF
cdr3_nt: TGTGCCAGCAGCGTATCGTTCCAAGAGACCCAGTACTTC

v_call: TRBV14
d_call: NA
clone_size: NA
j_call: TRBJ1-1
cdr3_aa: CASSQGQARGTEAFF
cdr3_nt: TGTGCCAGCAGCCAAGGACAGGCACGAGGAACTGAAGCTTTCTTT

v_call: TRBV27
d_call: TRBD1
clone_size: NA
j_call: TRBJ1-2
cdr3_aa: CASSLSRDRGYGYTF
cdr3_nt: TGTGCCAGCAGTTTATCGAGGGACAGGGGTTATGGCTACACCTTC

v_call: TRBV2
d_call: NA
clone_size: NA
j_call: TRBJ1-3
cdr3_aa: CASSPSDTSSGNTIYF
cdr3_nt: TGTGCCAGCAGCCCGTCGGACACTTCCTCTGGAAACACCATATATTTT